This T cell receptor (beta chain) was observed in a study of shared clonotypes between healthy human individuals. Sorted-subset replicate PCR reactions contained around 220 ng DNA, corresponding to approximately 30,000 T cell genomes. Profiling relied on immunoSEQ multiplex PCR, and the TCRdb table lists in-frame clones only, not all of them. Altogether some 1 million clones are present, roughly 80% being singletons, with the ten largest covering roughly 1.4%. Germline loops: CDR1 SGHDT, CDR2 YYEEEE. This CDR3 region has 13 residues. The ends were cut back, 4 bases at V and 3 bases at J, with 8 bases in the middle.

The chain has TRBV5-6 and TRBJ2-1; D not resolved. This clonotype was sampled from a young man in good health. The sequencing input was memory CD4+ T cells sorted from blood. Subset reported: CD45RA-negative fraction. CDR3 bases: TGTGCCAGCAGCCCACGTAACTACAATGAGCAGTTCTTC. As protein: CASSPRNYNEQFF.